Each of the 9 T cell receptor beta chains below was sequenced from the same sample in a study of glioma-infiltrating T cells after dendritic cell vaccination. This table comes from immunoSEQ multiplex PCR, and its TCRdb copy is limited to in-frame clones, with some not included. The table shows tens of thousands of clones, with more than 70% occurring only once. The specimen was blood, collected before dendritic cell vaccination. Source of these receptors: a human donor with glioblastoma.

This sequence joins TRBV9 and TRBJ2-1, with a possible D match to TRBD1 (6 bases). The CDR3 sequence is 15 residues long. V lost 4 bases to trimming and J lost 0 bases, with 11 bases between them. Germline V gives CDR1 SGDLS, CDR2 YYNGEE. The CDR3 DNA reads TGTGCCAGCAGCCTAACAGGGAGCTCCTACAATGAGCAGTTCTTC. It encodes CASSLTGSSYNEQFF.

A few counts support this clone. This chain connects TRBV10-3 to TRBJ2-2, with D possibly being TRBD2 (6 bases). V was cut by 2 bases and J by 0 bases, with 13 bases left in between. The CDR3 covers 17 residues. From germline, CDR1 is ENHRY and CDR2 SYGVKD. CDR3: CAISEIGTAANTGELFF. DNA for the CDR3: TGTGCCATCAGTGAGATAGGGACTGCCGCGAACACCGGGGAGCTGTTTTTT.

This sequence joins TRBV30 and TRBJ1-2, with D tentatively TRBD1 (6 bases). The germline gives CDR1 GTSNPN, CDR2 SVGIG (reference sequence). CDR3 length: 12 residues. V lost 8 bases and J 5 bases, leaving 15 bases between the germline ends. The DNA of the CDR3 is TGTGCCGGACAGCCAGTCGGGTATGGCTACACCTTC. This codes for CAGQPVGYGYTF.

The chain joins TRBV29-1 to TRBJ2-7, with 11 bases lining up with TRBD1. This CDR3 is built from 14 residues. Losses at the gene ends were 6 bases for V and 2 bases for J; bases not matched to a gene: 6. Germline values: CDR1 SQVTM, CDR2 ANQGSEA. CDR3 region: CSVERGQGAYEQYF. The CDR3 DNA reads as TGCAGCGTGGAGAGGGGACAGGGGGCCTACGAGCAGTACTTC.

This chain uses TRBV29-1 with TRBJ2-7; no clear D. The germline V and J ends were trimmed by 4 bases and 6 bases, with 4 bases remaining between them. This CDR3 has 9 residues. Germline V gene lookup returns CDR1 SQVTM and CDR2 ANQGSEA. This CDR3 is CSVASEQYF. The CDR3 DNA follows: TGCAGCGTTGCGTCCGAGCAGTACTTC.

CDR3 sequence: CASSQGLAGVSPGANVLTF. As DNA, the CDR3 is TGCGCCAGCAGCCAGGGACTAGCGGGAGTTTCCCCCGGGGCCAACGTCCTGACTTTC. The chain uses TRBV4-1 and TRBJ2-6; 14 bases are a match to TRBD2. Germline V gene sequence: CDR1 MGHRA, CDR2 YSYEKL. The V gene end was trimmed by 3 bases and the J gene end by 4 bases; junction bases not matched to a gene: 8. This CDR3 is 19 amino acids long.

The chain has TRBV7-6 and TRBJ1-2; 7 bases line up with TRBD1. CDR3 length: 13 amino acids. V was clipped by 5 bases and J by 7 bases; unmatched bases: 7. From germline, CDR1 is SGHVS and CDR2 FNYEAQ. CDR3 bases: TGTGCCAGCAGCCCGACAGGGTATGGTGGCTACACCTTC. Translated: CASSPTGYGGYTF.

This clone was recorded a few times. In the same sample, other DNA sequences code for this CDR3. V is TRBV7-6 and J is TRBJ1-1; 7 nucleotides agree with TRBD1. The CDR3 is made up of 14 amino acids. Trimming removed 5 bases from V and 1 base from J; junction bases left unmatched: 4. CDR1 and CDR2 (germline): SGHVS, FNYEAQ. CDR3 region: CASSAYRGNTEAFF. CDR3 bases: TGTGCCAGCAGCGCATACAGGGGGAACACTGAAGCTTTCTTT. Looking up the rest from reference TRBV7-6 and TRBJ1-1 gives the full variable domain: GAGVSQSPRYKVTKRGQDVALRCDPISGHVSLYWYRQALGQGPEFLTYFNYEAQQDKSGLPNDRFSAERPEGSISTLTIQRTEQRDSAMYRCASSAYRGNTEAFFGQGTRLTVV.

This clone showed up just once. This chain joins TRBV6-1 and TRBJ2-5, with D maybe TRBD2 (5 bases). The V gene lost 4 bases and the J gene lost 9 bases, with 12 bases spanning the gap. The CDR3 has 12 residues. The germline V gene encodes CDR1 MNHNS and CDR2 SASEGT. CDR3 nucleotides: TGTGCCAGCAGTGGCGAGGGTGGGGCCCAGTACTTC. The encoded protein is CASSGEGGAQYF.